The clone carrying this T cell receptor beta chain appeared a single time. During active infection, Seattle patients enrolled and were then monitored through disease. The data stem from a study of blood T cell repertoires in COVID-19. Study overall: There were acute and convalescent COVID-19 samples, and they came from the United States, Italy and Spain. Sources were T cells, B-cell-depleted T cells, or PBMCs; the material itself was cDNA or gDNA.

As handled by the study authors: Reference gene primer amplification gave estimated nucleated cell counts. Assay: immunoSEQ multiplex PCR; the TCRdb copy retains only in-frame clones and omits some. Clone size and the V and J calls come from that table; the DNA yielded D and trimming. The sample holds under 150,000 clones, approximately 83% seen once. This CDR3 contains 15 residues. From germline, CDR1 is MGHRA and CDR2 YSYEKL. Trimming left V 0 bases short and J 5 bases short, with 11 bases between. V is TRBV4-1 and J is TRBJ2-1; the D is unclear. Sequences were obtained from peripheral blood. This clonotype was obtained from a woman aged 60-70 years with COVID-19, enrolled during active disease. The CDR3 here is CASSQDIARNNEQFF. CDR3 DNA: TGCGCCAGCAGCCAAGATATCGCTAGAAACAATGAGCAGTTCTTC.